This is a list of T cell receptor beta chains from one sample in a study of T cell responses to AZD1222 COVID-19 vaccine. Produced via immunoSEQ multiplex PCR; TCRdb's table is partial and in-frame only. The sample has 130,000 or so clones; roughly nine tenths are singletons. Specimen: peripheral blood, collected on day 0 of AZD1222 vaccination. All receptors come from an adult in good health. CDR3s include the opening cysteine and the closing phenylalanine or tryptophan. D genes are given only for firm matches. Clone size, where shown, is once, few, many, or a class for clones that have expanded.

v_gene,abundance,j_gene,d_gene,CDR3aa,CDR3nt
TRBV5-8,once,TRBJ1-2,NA,CASSLGGRVNYGYTF,TGTGCCAGCAGCTTGGGAGGACGGGTTAACTATGGCTACACCTTC
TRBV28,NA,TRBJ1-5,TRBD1,CASRPGTVNQPQHF,TGTGCCAGCCGCCCGGGGACAGTAAATCAGCCCCAGCATTTT
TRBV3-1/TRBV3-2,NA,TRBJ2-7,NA,CASSQSAYEQYF,TGTGCCAGCAGCCAATCCGCGTACGAGCAGTACTTC
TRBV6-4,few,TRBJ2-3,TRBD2,CASSEIGGEGDTQYF,TGTGCCAGCAGTGAAATCGGGGGGGAAGGAGATACGCAGTATTTT
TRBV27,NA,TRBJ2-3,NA,CASSPGAGWDTQYF,TGTGCCAGCAGCCCCGGGGCGGGGTGGGATACGCAGTATTTT
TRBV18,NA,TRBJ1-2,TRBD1,CASSPGQGGSYGYTF,TGTGCCAGCTCCCCGGGACAGGGGGGCTCGTATGGCTACACCTTC
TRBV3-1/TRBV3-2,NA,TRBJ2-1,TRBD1,CASSRPTGVEQFF,TGTGCCAGCAGCCGACCTACAGGGGTTGAGCAGTTCTTC
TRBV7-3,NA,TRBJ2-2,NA,CASSFDGNTGELFF,TGTGCCAGCAGCTTCGACGGAAACACCGGGGAGCTGTTTTTT
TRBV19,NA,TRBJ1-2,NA,CASSSAANYGYTF,TGTGCCAGTAGTTCCGCAGCTAACTATGGCTACACCTTC
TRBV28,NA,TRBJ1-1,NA,CASSFPERTEAFF,TGTGCCAGCAGTTTTCCGGAGAGGACTGAAGCTTTCTTT
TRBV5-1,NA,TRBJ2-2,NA,CASSLYRALPTNTGELFF,TGCGCCAGCAGCTTATACAGGGCCCTGCCTACGAACACCGGGGAGCTGTTTTTT
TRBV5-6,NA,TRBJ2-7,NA,CASSLSQNSYEQYF,TGTGCCAGCAGCTTGAGCCAGAACTCCTACGAGCAGTACTTC
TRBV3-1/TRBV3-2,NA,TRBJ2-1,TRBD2,CASSQLLADNEQFF,TGTGCCAGCAGCCAACTCCTAGCGGACAATGAGCAGTTCTTC
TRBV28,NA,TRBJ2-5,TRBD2,CASSPRTSGEETQYF,TGTGCCAGCAGCCCTAGGACTAGCGGGGAGGAGACCCAGTACTTC
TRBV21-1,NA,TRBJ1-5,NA,CASSNLISLAGHNQPQHF,TGTGCCAGCAGCAACCTTATCTCACTCGCGGGGCACAATCAGCCCCAGCATTTT
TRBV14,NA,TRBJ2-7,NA,CASSHSNSRASSYEQYF,TGTGCCAGCAGCCATTCTAATTCTAGGGCGAGCTCCTACGAGCAGTACTTC
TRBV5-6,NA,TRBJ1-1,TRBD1,CASSQSGGGWPEAFF,TGTGCCAGCAGCCAGTCAGGGGGCGGGTGGCCTGAAGCTTTCTTT
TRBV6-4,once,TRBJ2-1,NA,CASSPDAPGQQFF,TGTGCCAGCAGTCCTGACGCGCCGGGACAGCAGTTCTTC
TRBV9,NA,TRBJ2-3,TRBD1,CASSSQGGTDTQYF,TGTGCCAGCAGCTCTCAGGGGGGCACAGATACGCAGTATTTT
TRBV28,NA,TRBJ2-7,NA,CASSLNRYEQYF,TGTGCCAGCAGTTTAAATCGCTACGAGCAGTACTTC